The subject of this entry is one TCR beta chain. What it binds is unknown. V dropped 0 bases and J dropped 0 bases, with 7 bases sitting between them. This CDR3 is built from 15 residues. Germline V gene data show CDR1 as MRHNA and CDR2 as SNTAGT. The study sampled blood at baseline, cycle 4 day 1, and cycle 7 day 1. This table comes from immunoSEQ multiplex PCR, and its TCRdb copy is limited to in-frame clones, with some not included. The table shows approximately 100,000 clones, with approximately 90% occurring only once. The data are from a study of OX40 agonist ivuxolimab in advanced cancers. At the level of the study: Three patients, one with hepatocellular carcinoma and two with cutaneous melanoma, achieved partial responses.

The study, taken as a whole, reports: It was also the case that some nonresponders had low normalized T-cell clonal expansion. Still undetermined is the antigen specificity of the expanded peripheral T cells.

Specimen: CD4+ or CD8+ T cells sorted from blood, collected in a trial of the OX40 agonist ivuxolimab. This chain links TRBV6-4 with TRBJ2-3, with D hard to call. The source of this sequence is an adult with an advanced solid tumor such as melanoma, head and neck, liver or kidney cancer. CDR3 sequence (DNA): TGTGCCAGCAGTGACTCGTACGGAAGCACAGATACGCAGTATTTT. Translating gives CASSDSYGSTDTQYF.